The clone carrying this T cell receptor (beta chain) was seen once. The sample comes from a study of shared clonotypes between healthy human individuals. The V end lost 6 bases, the J end lost 6 bases, and 5 bases lay between the germline ends. The CDR3 loop spans 10 amino acids. Germline assignment: CDR1 MDHEN and CDR2 SYDVKM. Measured with immunoSEQ multiplex PCR; TCRdb has only the in-frame clones, and not every one. The table shows hundreds of thousands of clones, with 79% occurring only once. Genomic DNA for unsorted samples, which was extracted with the QIAamp DNA Blood Mini kit, came from about 83 million PBMCs.

The sequencing sample was made of PBMCs. The sequence derives from a woman aged 40 to 50 in good health. Some clones in this sample may be carry-over from other donors' samples. The rearrangement uses TRBV28 and TRBJ1-2; D remains unclear. CDR3 sequence: CASSQNGYTF. The CDR3 coding sequence is TGTGCCAGCAGCCAGAATGGCTACACCTTC.